This is a list of T cell receptor beta chains from one sample in a study of OX40 agonist ivuxolimab in advanced cancers. Profiling relied on immunoSEQ multiplex PCR, and the TCRdb table lists in-frame clones only, not all of them. The repertoire holds under 60,000 clones, approximately 86% seen once, with 11% in the top ten. Sequenced here: CD4+ or CD8+ T cells sorted from blood, sampled in a trial of the OX40 agonist ivuxolimab. Receptors originate from an adult with an advanced solid tumor such as melanoma, head and neck, liver or kidney cancer. Both conserved end residues are part of each CDR3. D genes are given only for firm matches.

NA TRBJ2-7 TRBV27 CASSPFVGAGEQYF
NA TRBJ1-1 TRBV9 CASSGLLNTEAFF
NA TRBJ2-7 TRBV7-6 CASSSWGRPSDEQYF
NA TRBJ1-2 TRBV2 CASARIEPSPKTYGYTF
NA TRBJ2-7 TRBV6-1 CASSQASNLYEQYF
NA TRBJ1-2 TRBV15 CATSREREGGGYTF
NA TRBJ2-1 TRBV15 CATLDSSSYNEQFF
NA TRBJ2-7 TRBV6-1 CASKDAGEQYF
TRBD2 TRBJ2-5 TRBV6-6 CATAELAGDQSTQYF
TRBD1 TRBJ2-7 TRBV14 CASSLRTGGYEQYF
TRBD1 TRBJ2-7 TRBV7-9 CASSFDGTGGLEQYF
NA TRBJ2-7 TRBV7-9 CASSLSNEQYF
NA TRBJ1-2 TRBV27 CASRSYMGGQVLGYGYTF
NA TRBJ1-1 TRBV7-8 CASSLGQVGEAFF
NA TRBJ2-1 TRBV5-1 CASSAGLEYNEQFF
NA TRBJ1-2 TRBV15 CATSRGRQTNYGYTF
NA TRBJ2-7 TRBV19 CASSTTLKRGGEYF
TRBD1 TRBJ2-7 TRBV20-1 CSASTGVEQYF
TRBD2 TRBJ2-3 TRBV14 CASSLVLREHTDTQYF
NA TRBJ2-3 TRBV11-3 CASSLGGSDTDTQYF
NA TRBJ2-7 TRBV7-9 CASSPSYEQYF
TRBD1 TRBJ2-1 TRBV7-9 CASSLVGQGHYNEQFF
NA TRBJ2-5 TRBV14 CASSQDKGRQEYF
NA TRBJ1-1 TRBV30 CAWTPHGIGTEAFF
TRBD1 TRBJ2-5 TRBV2 CASREGTGGKETQYF
TRBD2 TRBJ2-7 TRBV5-1 CASSLTSGTSGRTYEQYF
TRBD1 TRBJ1-1 TRBV9 CASRGQGSTEAFF
TRBD2 TRBJ2-1 TRBV2 CASRPRAGERDEQFF
TRBD1 TRBJ1-2 TRBV29-1 CSVGQAGNYGYTF
NA TRBJ2-3 TRBV7-6 CASSPLLGNTDTQYF
TRBD2 TRBJ2-2 TRBV5-4 CASSLRGSGGTGELFF
TRBD2 TRBJ2-1 TRBV4-2 CASSQESSGGSYNEQFF
TRBD1 TRBJ1-1 TRBV5-4 CASSQDRVDAFF
NA TRBJ2-6 TRBV7-8 CASSPLRQANSGANVLTF
NA TRBJ1-5 TRBV6-6 CASSSYPNQPQHF
NA TRBJ2-1 TRBV10-2 CASRPPGQQNEQFF
TRBD1 TRBJ2-4 TRBV29-1 CSVPGTGGNGKNIQYF
NA TRBJ1-1 TRBV4-3 CASSQDPPGGETEAFF
NA TRBJ2-5 TRBV4-2 CASSQRLGGETQYF
NA TRBJ2-1 TRBV30 CAWSVGLYNEQFF
TRBD2 TRBJ2-7 TRBV5-5 CASSLDGLADEQYF
TRBD2 TRBJ2-3 TRBV27 CASSFPTSGGTDTQYF
TRBD2 TRBJ2-7 TRBV10-1 CASSRGLAGISYEQYF
TRBD2 TRBJ2-2 TRBV13 CASSLLGPRFSGDTGELFF
NA TRBJ1-6 TRBV7-2 CASSPPVGAAYNSPLHF
NA TRBJ2-3 TRBV28 CASSLLGVRSTDTQYF
TRBD2 TRBJ2-7 TRBV6-5 CASSSTSGTYEQYF
NA TRBJ2-3 TRBV27 CASTPGLPPTDTQYF
NA TRBJ2-5 TRBV7-9 CASSSGGLQETQYF